This TCR beta chain came from a study of cytomegalovirus exposure and HLA in healthy donors. Study results and limitations: Later, an analysis showed that TCR beta chains associated with HLA were more clonally expanded than others that were equally common. Several of the most significant clusters appeared, in a later analysis, to be linked to common viral pathogens.

Concerning this clone itself: Its antigen is still unknown.

Primers: 60 Vbeta forward and 13 Jbeta reverse. Only in-frame clones appear in the TCRdb table, and some are missing; sequencing was by immunoSEQ multiplex PCR. The sample shows 130,000 or so clones, roughly 80% of them seen only once. V was cut by 5 bases and J by 4 bases, with 11 bases left in between. Germline V gives CDR1 MNHEY, CDR2 SMNVEV (reference sequence). The CDR3 sequence is 14 residues long. The chain uses TRBV27 and TRBJ2-2, with a tentative D call TRBD2 (5 bases). Sequencing was performed on PBMCs. The TCR comes from a woman between 50 and 59 years old in good health and CMV-seropositive. The CDR3 loop reads CASSRGRGTGELFF. In nucleotides, the CDR3 is TGTGCCAGCAGTAGAGGGCGCGGCACCGGGGAGCTGTTTTTT.